This T cell receptor (beta chain) was recorded in a study of radiotherapy plus CTLA-4 blockade in lung cancer. Trimming took 8 bases from V and 7 from J, leaving 20 bases between them. The germline V gene encodes CDR1 MNHEY and CDR2 SVGAGI. CDR3 length: 14 residues. TCRdb's copy holds only in-frame clones and misses some; the assay was immunoSEQ multiplex PCR. Seen here are approximately 80,000 clones, under 75% observed once, and the top ten hold more than 7.5%. This chain connects TRBV6-5 to TRBJ1-1; perhaps TRBD1 as D (6 bases). Sample: peripheral blood, taken from a patient treated with radiotherapy plus ipilimumab. This sequence was found in a human donor with non-small cell lung cancer whose response to radiotherapy plus ipilimumab could not be evaluated. CDR3 region: CASWGGRGVGEAFF. The CDR3 nucleotides are TGTGCCAGCTGGGGGGGCAGGGGTGTCGGTGAAGCTTTCTTT.